The 7 T cell receptor beta chains in this list originate from one sample, sequenced in a study of radiotherapy plus CTLA-4 blockade in lung cancer. Sequenced by immunoSEQ multiplex PCR; TCRdb stores in-frame clones only, minus some. This sample has about 67,000 clones, with approximately 79% found just once. Material: peripheral blood, obtained from a patient treated with radiotherapy plus ipilimumab. Receptor source: a human donor with non-small cell lung cancer whose response to radiotherapy plus ipilimumab could not be evaluated. Some clones in this sample may be carry-over from other donors' samples.

This chain links TRBV5-6 with TRBJ1-5; 9 bases match TRBD1. Trimming took 0 bases from V and 7 from J; bases not matched to a gene: 5. Looked up from germline, CDR1 is SGHDT and CDR2 is YYEEEE. The CDR3 is 15 residues long. CDR3 in DNA: TGTGCCAGCAGCTTGGCCGGACAGGGGATCCAGCCCCAGCATTTT. Its protein is CASSLAGQGIQPQHF.

This chain connects TRBV28 to TRBJ2-3; D is ambiguous. V lost 5 bases and J lost 1, with 13 bases in between. Germline V CDR1 and CDR2: MDHEN, SYDVKM. The CDR3 is 15 amino acids. CDR3 residues: CASSPGGLGTDTQYF. For the CDR3, the DNA is TGTGCCAGCAGTCCCGGTGGGCTGGGCACAGATACGCAGTATTTT.

This clone was seen a handful of times. This chain links TRBV5-6 with TRBJ1-4, with a possible D match to TRBD1 (6 bases). This CDR3 has 16 residues. Trimming cost V 0 bases and J 7 bases, with 16 bases left between them. The V gene's germline CDR1 is SGHDT and CDR2 YYEEEE. The CDR3 DNA is TGTGCCAGCAGCTTGGGGCCTCCAGGGGCTGGTGAAAAACTGTTTTTT. Encoded protein: CASSLGPPGAGEKLFF.

This clone was counted between two and nine times. This chain joins TRBV6-6 and TRBJ1-5; 8 bases agree with TRBD1. The CDR3 is 13 amino acids. With 7 bases clipped from V and 5 bases from J, the junction kept 4 bases outside the gene matches. Germline values: CDR1 MNHNY, CDR2 SVGAGI (reference sequence). The CDR3 protein is CASTKQGDQPQHF. DNA of the CDR3: TGTGCCAGCACCAAACAGGGGGATCAGCCCCAGCATTTT.

This rearrangement joins TRBV18 to TRBJ1-5, with D perhaps TRBD1 (6 bases). Trimming removed 3 bases from V and 0 bases from J, with 9 bases in between. The CDR3 has 15 residues. Germline assignment: CDR1 KGHSH and CDR2 LQKENI. The CDR3 is CASSPRGSSNQPQHF. In DNA, the CDR3 is TGTGCCAGCTCACCCAGGGGTAGTAGCAATCAGCCCCAGCATTTT. Full variable domain (remainder filled in from reference TRBV18 and TRBJ1-5): NAGVMQNPRHLVRRRGQEARLRCSPMKGHSHVYWYRQLPEEGLKFMVYLQKENIIDESGMPKERFSAEFPKEGPSILRIQQVVRGDSAAYFCASSPRGSSNQPQHFGDGTRLSIL.

The chain uses TRBV5-1 and TRBJ2-3, with a possible D match to TRBD2 (6 bases). V was trimmed by 0 bases and J by 4 bases, leaving 12 bases between them. Germline assignment: CDR1 SGHRS and CDR2 YFSETQ. The CDR3 is 15 residues long. This CDR3 is CASSLGGGSADTQYF. DNA of the CDR3: TGCGCCAGCAGCTTGGGTGGGGGGAGTGCAGATACGCAGTATTTT.

V and J are TRBV9 and TRBJ1-3; D ambiguous. Trimming removed 4 bases from V and 7 bases from J, with 12 bases in between. This CDR3 contains 13 residues. CDR1 is SGDLS and CDR2 is YYNGEE in the germline V gene. CDR3 in amino acids: CASSTNPGNTIYF. DNA for the CDR3: TGTGCCAGCAGCACCAACCCGGGGAACACCATATATTTT. Combining the CDR3 with reference TRBV9 and TRBJ1-3 gives the whole variable domain DSGVTQTPKHLITATGQRVTLRCSPRSGDLSVYWYQQSLDQGLQFLIQYYNGEERAKGNILERFSAQQFPDLHSELNLSSLELGDSALYFCASSTNPGNTIYFGEGSWLTVV.